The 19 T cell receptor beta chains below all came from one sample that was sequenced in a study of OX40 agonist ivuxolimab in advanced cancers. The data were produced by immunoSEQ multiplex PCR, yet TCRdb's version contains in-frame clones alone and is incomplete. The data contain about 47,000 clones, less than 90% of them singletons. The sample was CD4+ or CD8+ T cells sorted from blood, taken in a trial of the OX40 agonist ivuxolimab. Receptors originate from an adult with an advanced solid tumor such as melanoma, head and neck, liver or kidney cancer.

CDR3 bases: TGTGCCAGCAGCGTTCGGGACTTGAATGAGCAGTTCTTC. It is translated as CASSVRDLNEQFF. The chain couples TRBV9 to TRBJ2-1; D is possibly TRBD2 (6 bases). V was shortened by 2 bases and J by 7 bases, with 10 bases between the two germline ends. The CDR3 consists of 13 residues. Germline V gives CDR1 SGDLS, CDR2 YYNGEE.

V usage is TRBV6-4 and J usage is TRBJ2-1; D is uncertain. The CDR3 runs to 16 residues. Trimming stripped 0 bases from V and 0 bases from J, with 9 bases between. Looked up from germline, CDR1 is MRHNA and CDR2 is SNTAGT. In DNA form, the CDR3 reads TGTGCCAGCAGTGACTCGGCGGTGAGCTCCTACAATGAGCAGTTCTTC. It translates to CASSDSAVSSYNEQFF.

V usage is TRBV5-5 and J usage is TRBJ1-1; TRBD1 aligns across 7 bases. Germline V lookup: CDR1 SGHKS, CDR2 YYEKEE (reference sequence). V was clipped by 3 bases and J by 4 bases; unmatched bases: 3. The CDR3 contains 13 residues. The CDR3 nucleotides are TGTGCCAGCAGCTACCCAGGGGGCACTGAAGCTTTCTTT. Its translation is CASSYPGGTEAFF.

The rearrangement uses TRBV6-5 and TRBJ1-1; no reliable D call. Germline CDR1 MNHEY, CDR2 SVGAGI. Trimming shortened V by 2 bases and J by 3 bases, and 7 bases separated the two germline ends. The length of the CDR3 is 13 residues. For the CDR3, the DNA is TGTGCCAGCAGTTACCCCGATGACACTGAAGCTTTCTTT. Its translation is CASSYPDDTEAFF.

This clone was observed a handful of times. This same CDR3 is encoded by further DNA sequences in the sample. This CDR3 is CASSLSGNQPQHF. CDR3 DNA sequence: TGTGCCAGCAGCTTAAGTGGCAATCAGCCCCAGCATTTT. This chain links TRBV7-9 with TRBJ1-5, with D unclear. CDR1 SEHNR and CDR2 FQNEAQ come from the germline V gene (reference sequence). The CDR3 extends over 13 amino acids. Trimming removed 2 bases at V and 2 bases at J, with 4 bases between. Together with reference TRBV7-9 and TRBJ1-5, the CDR3 gives the full variable domain: DTGVSQNPRHKITKRGQNVTFRCDPISEHNRLYWYRQTLGQGPEFLTYFQNEAQLEKSRLLSDRFSAERPKGSFSTLEIQRTEQGDSAMYLCASSLSGNQPQHFGDGTRLSIL.

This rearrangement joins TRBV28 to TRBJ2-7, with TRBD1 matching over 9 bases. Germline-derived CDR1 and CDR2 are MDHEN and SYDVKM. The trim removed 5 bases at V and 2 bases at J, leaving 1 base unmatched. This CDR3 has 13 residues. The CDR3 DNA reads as TGTGCCAGCAGTCGGGACAGGGCCTACGAGCAGTACTTC. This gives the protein CASSRDRAYEQYF.

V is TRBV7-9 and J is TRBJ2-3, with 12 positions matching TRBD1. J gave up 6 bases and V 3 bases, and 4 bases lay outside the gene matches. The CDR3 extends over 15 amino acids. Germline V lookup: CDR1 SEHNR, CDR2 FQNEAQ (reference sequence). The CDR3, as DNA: TGTGCCAGCAGCTTGGGGGACAGGGGGCCCGATACGCAGTATTTT. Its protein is CASSLGDRGPDTQYF.

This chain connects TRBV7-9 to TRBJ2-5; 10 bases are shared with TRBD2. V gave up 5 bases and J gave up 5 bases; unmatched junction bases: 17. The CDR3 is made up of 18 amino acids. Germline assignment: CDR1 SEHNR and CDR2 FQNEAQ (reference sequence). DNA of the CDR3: TGTGCCAGCAGCCCGCGTCCCGGGATTAGCGGGGGGCGGGAGACCCAGTACTTC. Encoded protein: CASSPRPGISGGRETQYF.

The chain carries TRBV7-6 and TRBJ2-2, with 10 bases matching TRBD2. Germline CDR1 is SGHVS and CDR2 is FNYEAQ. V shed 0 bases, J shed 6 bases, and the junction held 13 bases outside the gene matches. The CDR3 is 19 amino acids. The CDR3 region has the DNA TGTGCCAGCAGCTTAGCCCAAGGAGCGGGAGGGCCCTGGGCCGGGGAGCTGTTTTTT. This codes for CASSLAQGAGGPWAGELFF.

CDR3 DNA: TGTGCCAGCATAGGGACAGGACAGTACTTC. Translating gives CASIGTGQYF. This chain connects TRBV6-4 to TRBJ2-5, with TRBD1 matching 8 bases. J gave up 11 bases and V 7 bases, and 3 bases lay outside the gene matches. The V gene's germline CDR1 is MRHNA and CDR2 SNTAGT. There are 10 residues in the CDR3.

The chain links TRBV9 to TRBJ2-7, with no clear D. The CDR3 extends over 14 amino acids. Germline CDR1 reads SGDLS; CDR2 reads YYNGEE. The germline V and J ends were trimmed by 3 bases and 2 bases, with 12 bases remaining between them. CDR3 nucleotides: TGTGCCAGCAGCGCCCGAGATAGGGCCTACGAGCAGTACTTC. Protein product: CASSARDRAYEQYF.

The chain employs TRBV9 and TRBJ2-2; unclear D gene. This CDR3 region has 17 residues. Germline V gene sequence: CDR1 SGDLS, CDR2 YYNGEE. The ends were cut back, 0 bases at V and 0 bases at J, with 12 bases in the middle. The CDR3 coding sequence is TGTGCCAGCAGCGTAGACCTCTCTGGACCGAACACCGGGGAGCTGTTTTTT. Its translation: CASSVDLSGPNTGELFF. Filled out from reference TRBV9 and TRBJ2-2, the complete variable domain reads DSGVTQTPKHLITATGQRVTLRCSPRSGDLSVYWYQQSLDQGLQFLIQYYNGEERAKGNILERFSAQQFPDLHSELNLSSLELGDSALYFCASSVDLSGPNTGELFFGEGSRLTVL.

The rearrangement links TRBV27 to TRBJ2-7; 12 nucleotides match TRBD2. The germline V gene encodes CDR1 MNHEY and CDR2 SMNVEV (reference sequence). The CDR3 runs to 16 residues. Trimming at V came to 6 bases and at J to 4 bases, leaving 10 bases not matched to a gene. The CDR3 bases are TGTGCCAGCAGGTCGTACCTGACTAGCGGGAGATACGAGCAGTACTTC. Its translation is CASRSYLTSGRYEQYF.

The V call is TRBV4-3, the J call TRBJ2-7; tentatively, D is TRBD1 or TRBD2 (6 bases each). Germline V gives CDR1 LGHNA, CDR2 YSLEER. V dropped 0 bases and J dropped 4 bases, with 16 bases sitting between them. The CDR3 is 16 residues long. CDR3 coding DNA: TGCGCCAGCAGCCAAGATTACGGGGGCGGAGGTTACGAGCAGTACTTC. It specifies CASSQDYGGGGYEQYF.

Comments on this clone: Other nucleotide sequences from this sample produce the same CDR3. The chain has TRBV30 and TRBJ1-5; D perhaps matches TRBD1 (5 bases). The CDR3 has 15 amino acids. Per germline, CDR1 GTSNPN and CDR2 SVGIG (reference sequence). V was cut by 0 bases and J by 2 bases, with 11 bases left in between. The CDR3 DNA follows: TGTGCCTGGAGTGTACCCGGGGGTGGCAATCAGCCCCAGCATTTT. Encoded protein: CAWSVPGGGNQPQHF. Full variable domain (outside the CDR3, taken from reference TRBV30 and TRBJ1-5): SQTIHQWPATLVQPVGSPLSLECTVEGTSNPNLYWYRQAAGRGLQLLFYSVGIGQISSEVPQNLSASRPQDRQFILSSKKLLLSDSGFYLCAWSVPGGGNQPQHFGDGTRLSIL.

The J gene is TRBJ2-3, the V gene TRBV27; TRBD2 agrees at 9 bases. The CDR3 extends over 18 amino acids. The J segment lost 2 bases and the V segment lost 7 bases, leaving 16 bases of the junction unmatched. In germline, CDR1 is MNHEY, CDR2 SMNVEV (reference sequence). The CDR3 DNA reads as TGTGCCAGCATCTCAATCGGAGCTAGCGGGGAACCCACAGATACGCAGTATTTT. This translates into CASISIGASGEPTDTQYF.

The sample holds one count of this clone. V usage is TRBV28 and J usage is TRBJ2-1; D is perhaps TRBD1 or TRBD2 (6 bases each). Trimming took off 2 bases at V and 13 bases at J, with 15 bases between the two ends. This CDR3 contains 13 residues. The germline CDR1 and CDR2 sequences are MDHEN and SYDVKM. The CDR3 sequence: CASSLTGAVTQFF. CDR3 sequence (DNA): TGTGCCAGCAGTTTAACGGGGGCTGTTACACAGTTCTTC.

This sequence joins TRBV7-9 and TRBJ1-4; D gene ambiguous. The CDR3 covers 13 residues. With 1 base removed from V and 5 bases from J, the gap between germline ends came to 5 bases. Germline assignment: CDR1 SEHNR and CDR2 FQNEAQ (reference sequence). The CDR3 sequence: CASSLGGNEKLFF. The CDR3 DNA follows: TGTGCCAGCAGCTTAGGGGGAAATGAAAAACTGTTTTTT.

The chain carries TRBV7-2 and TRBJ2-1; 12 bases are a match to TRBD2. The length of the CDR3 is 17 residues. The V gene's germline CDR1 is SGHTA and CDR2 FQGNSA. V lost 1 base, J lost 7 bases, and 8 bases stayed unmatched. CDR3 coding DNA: TGTGCCAGCAGCTTAGTAGGCGGGCTAGCGGGAGGGAATGAGCAGTTCTTC. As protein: CASSLVGGLAGGNEQFF.